The TCR beta chain described here comes from a study of CD4 T cells in relation to SARS-CoV-2 and coronaviruses. Assay used: immunoSEQ multiplex PCR; TCRdb lists only in-frame clones, some missing. Of about 12,000 clones listed, roughly three quarters are singletons. V was pared by 3 bases and J by 3 bases, with 14 bases between. There are 15 residues in the CDR3. Germline-derived CDR1 and CDR2 are LNHDA and SQIVND (reference sequence). The unexposed donors gave CD4+ T cells in 2011-2018, prior to COVID-19. The cells were cultured for around ten days before CD4+ T cells were isolated. Half the medium was replaced with IL-2 medium on days 3 and 7. As regards this clone: Its antigen remains unidentified.

The chain joins TRBV19 to TRBJ2-5, with D tentatively TRBD1 or TRBD2 (5 bases each). Sequences were obtained from CD4+ T cells from PBMCs, cultured in vitro. The TCR sequence derives from a human donor in good health. CDR3: CASSMDGTAEETQYF. Written as DNA, the CDR3 is TGTGCCAGTAGTATGGACGGGACGGCAGAAGAGACCCAGTACTTC. The entire variable domain, with the rest obtained from reference TRBV19 and TRBJ2-5, is as follows: DGGITQSPKYLFRKEGQNVTLSCEQNLNHDAMYWYRQDPGQGLRLIYYSQIVNDFQKGDIAEGYSVSREKKESFPLTVTSAQKNPTAFYLCASSMDGTAEETQYFGPGTRLLVL.